This T cell receptor beta chain was identified in a study of blood T cells in healthy people across ages. Study background: Template switching recovered approximately one barcoded beta molecule for every two T cells.

Whole-study findings and limits: Naive T cell percentage showed a strong correlation with TCR beta diversity. Not knowing donor CMV status may have confounded expanded clonotype changes.

About this clonotype itself: Its antigen is unknown.

The CDR3 runs 16 residues. V shed 4 bases, J shed 1 base, and the junction held 4 bases outside the gene matches. Germline V gene sequence: CDR1 MNHEY, CDR2 SVGAGI. A second PCR, run for about 7 to 11 cycles, used a sample-barcoded 5' primer plus a J-beta primer mix. Using its own MiXCR run on the 5' RACE reads, TCRdb lists one record per CDR3 protein. The repertoire consists of about 780,000 distinct CDR3 sequences, with 35% to 50% occurring once and the leading ten covering 15% to 20%. V gene TRBV6-5 combines with J gene TRBJ2-5; 12 bases are shared with TRBD2. This TCR came from an older man in good health. The sequencing input was blood. The CDR3 DNA sequence: TGTGCCAGCAGTTCGCCTAGCGGGAGGGCCCAAGAGACCCAGTACTTC. It is translated as CASSSPSGRAQETQYF.